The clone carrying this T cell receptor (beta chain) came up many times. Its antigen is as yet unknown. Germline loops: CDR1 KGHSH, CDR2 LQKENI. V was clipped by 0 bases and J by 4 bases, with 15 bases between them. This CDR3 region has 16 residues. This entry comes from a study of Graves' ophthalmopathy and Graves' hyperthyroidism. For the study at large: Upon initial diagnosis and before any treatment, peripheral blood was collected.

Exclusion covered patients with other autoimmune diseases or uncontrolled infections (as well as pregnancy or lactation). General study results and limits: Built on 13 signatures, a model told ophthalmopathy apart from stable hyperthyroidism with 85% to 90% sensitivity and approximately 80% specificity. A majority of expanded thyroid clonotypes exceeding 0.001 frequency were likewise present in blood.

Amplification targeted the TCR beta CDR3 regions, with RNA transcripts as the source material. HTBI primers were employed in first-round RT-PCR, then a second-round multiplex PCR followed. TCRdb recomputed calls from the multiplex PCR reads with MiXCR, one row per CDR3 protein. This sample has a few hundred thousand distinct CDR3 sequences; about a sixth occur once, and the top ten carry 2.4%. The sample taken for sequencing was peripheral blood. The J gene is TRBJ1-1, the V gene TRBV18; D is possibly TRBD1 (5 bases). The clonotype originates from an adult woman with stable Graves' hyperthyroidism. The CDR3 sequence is CASSPPGQGGSTEAFF. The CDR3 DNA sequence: TGTGCCAGCTCACCACCGGGGCAGGGCGGGAGCACTGAAGCTTTCTTT.